The 14 T cell receptor beta chains in this list originate from one sample, sequenced in a study of blood T cell repertoires in COVID-19. Generated by immunoSEQ multiplex PCR, the TCRdb table keeps only in-frame clones and is missing some. The repertoire holds roughly 150,000 clones, with 70% to 85% as singletons. Sequencing was carried out using PBMCs or T cells enriched from blood (not recorded which). These receptors were obtained from a woman aged 70-85 years in a cohort exposed to, infected with or recovered from COVID-19 (not recorded which).

CDR3 loop: CASSWARAGSPLHF. Here the CDR3 DNA reads TGTGCCAGCAGTTGGGCCAGGGCTGGGTCACCCCTCCACTTT. The chain uses TRBV28 and TRBJ1-6; the D gene is possibly TRBD1 (5 bases). From germline, CDR1 is MDHEN and CDR2 SYDVKM. V lost 4 bases to trimming and J lost 10 bases, with 14 bases between them. CDR3 size: 14 residues.

This chain joins TRBV3-1 (or the pseudogene TRBV3-2) and TRBJ2-1; 8 bases are shared with TRBD2. The ends lost 1 base at V and 7 bases at J; junction bases unmatched: 6. Germline CDR1 and CDR2: LGHDT and YNNKEL (reference sequence). This CDR3 region has 15 residues. The CDR3: CASSQGRTSLNEQFF. DNA for the CDR3: TGTGCCAGCAGCCAAGGCAGGACTAGCTTAAATGAGCAGTTCTTC.

The rearrangement links TRBV30 to TRBJ1-4; 9 positions match TRBD1. The V gene end was trimmed by 5 bases and the J gene end by 4 bases; junction bases not matched to a gene: 11. Germline loops: CDR1 GTSNPN, CDR2 SVGIG (reference sequence). The CDR3 runs 16 residues. CDR3 region: CAWGQTGGSLNEKLFF. The CDR3 DNA sequence: TGTGCCTGGGGCCAGACAGGGGGAAGTCTTAATGAAAAACTGTTTTTT.

This clone was observed a single time. The rearrangement links TRBV11-2 to TRBJ2-7; 7 nucleotides agree with TRBD2. The CDR3 is made up of 15 amino acids. The J segment lost 3 bases and the V segment lost 5 bases, leaving 10 bases of the junction unmatched. Germline-derived CDR1 and CDR2 are SGHAT and FQNNGV. This chain's CDR3 is CASSPTSGNSYEQYF. The DNA of the CDR3 is TGTGCCAGCAGCCCAACGAGCGGGAATAGCTACGAGCAGTACTTC.

This clone showed up just a few times. This chain joins TRBV3-1 (or the pseudogene TRBV3-2) and TRBJ1-1, with TRBD1 matching over 12 bases. J was trimmed by 4 bases and V by 8 bases; bases with no gene match: 5. This CDR3 comprises 14 residues. Germline V lookup: CDR1 LGHDT, CDR2 YNNKEL (reference sequence). CDR3 in amino acids: CASRDRGLGTEAFF. The CDR3 DNA reads as TGTGCCAGCCGGGACAGGGGGCTGGGCACTGAAGCTTTCTTT.

CDR3 nucleotide sequence: TGCGCCAGCAGCCCAGGGGGCTCTGGAAACACCATATATTTT. Encoded protein: CASSPGGSGNTIYF. This chain joins TRBV5-1 and TRBJ1-3, with 7 bases that match TRBD1. Trimming at V came to 4 bases and at J to 0 bases, leaving 1 base not matched to a gene. This CDR3 spans 14 amino acids. Looked up from germline, CDR1 is SGHRS and CDR2 is YFSETQ.

A few counts support this clone. This chain connects TRBV9 to TRBJ2-3, with 9 positions matching TRBD2. Germline loops: CDR1 SGDLS, CDR2 YYNGEE. With 0 bases clipped from V and 4 bases from J, the junction kept 6 bases outside the gene matches. The CDR3 extends over 16 amino acids. The CDR3 coding sequence is TGTGCCAGCAGCGTAGCGGGCGGGAGGGTCTCAGATACGCAGTATTTT. Encoded protein: CASSVAGGRVSDTQYF.

The chain joins TRBV7-8 to TRBJ1-1, with a weak D call TRBD1 (5 bases). The ends were cut back, 5 bases at V and 5 bases at J, with 12 bases in the middle. Germline-derived CDR1 and CDR2 are SGHVS and FQNEAQ. The CDR3 runs 13 residues. CDR3 coding DNA: TGTGCCAGCAGCCGAAATAGGGGAACTGAAGCTTTCTTT. Protein product: CASSRNRGTEAFF.

This sequence joins TRBV5-5 and TRBJ1-5; TRBD1 matches 8 bases. With 4 bases clipped from V and 7 bases from J, the junction kept 7 bases outside the gene matches. CDR1 SGHKS and CDR2 YYEKEE come from the germline V gene (reference sequence). The CDR3 runs 14 residues. In nucleotides, the CDR3 is TGTGCCAGCAGCCTATCAGGGGGCGAACAGCCCCAGCATTTT. It codes for CASSLSGGEQPQHF.

This clone was picked up a small number of times. The rearrangement links TRBV3-1 (or the pseudogene TRBV3-2) to TRBJ1-1; D is perhaps TRBD1 (5 bases). The CDR3 is 13 amino acids. Germline assignment: CDR1 LGHDT and CDR2 YNNKEL (reference sequence). V was pared by 1 base and J by 5 bases, with 8 bases between. CDR3 region: CASSQAGGTEAFF. The CDR3 nucleotides read TGTGCCAGCAGCCAAGCCGGGGGGACTGAAGCTTTCTTT.

The chain couples TRBV7-8 to TRBJ2-1; 8 bases are shared with TRBD1. Trimming removed 5 bases from V and 8 bases from J; junction bases left unmatched: 11. The germline gives CDR1 SGHVS, CDR2 FQNEAQ. The CDR3 contains 15 residues. CDR3 coding DNA: TGTGCCAGCAGCCCGGGGCAGACAGGGGTCCATGAGCAGTTCTTC. This codes for CASSPGQTGVHEQFF.

This clone was counted once. This rearrangement joins TRBV7-9 to TRBJ1-5, with TRBD1 matching over 7 bases. The CDR3 sequence is 13 residues long. The V gene end was trimmed by 6 bases and the J gene end by 5 bases; junction bases not matched to a gene: 4. Germline-derived CDR1 and CDR2 are SEHNR and FQNEAQ (reference sequence). CDR3 protein: CASSPGGYQPQHF. Written as DNA, the CDR3 is TGTGCCAGCAGTCCAGGGGGATATCAGCCCCAGCATTTT.

This rearrangement joins TRBV5-1 to TRBJ2-2; D might be TRBD2 (5 bases). V gave up 5 bases and J gave up 3 bases, with 11 bases separating them. This CDR3 comprises 14 residues. CDR1 and CDR2 from the germline V gene are SGHRS and YFSETQ. CDR3 in amino acids: CASRAESYTGELFF. DNA of the CDR3: TGCGCCAGCAGAGCGGAGAGTTACACCGGGGAGCTGTTTTTT.

The chain is built from TRBV18 and TRBJ1-1; 7 nucleotides align to TRBD1. Germline V gives CDR1 KGHSH, CDR2 LQKENI. The CDR3 totals 15 residues. V lost 3 bases, J lost 3 bases, and 7 bases stayed unmatched. The CDR3 coding sequence is TGTGCCAGCTCACCTAGGGGGCGAGGGGACACTGAAGCTTTCTTT. Its protein is CASSPRGRGDTEAFF. Supplemented by reference TRBV18 and TRBJ1-1, the full variable domain reads NAGVMQNPRHLVRRRGQEARLRCSPMKGHSHVYWYRQLPEEGLKFMVYLQKENIIDESGMPKERFSAEFPKEGPSILRIQQVVRGDSAAYFCASSPRGRGDTEAFFGQGTRLTVV.